The present T cell receptor beta chain was sequenced within a study of monozygotic twins with inflammatory bowel disease. Whole-study results and caveats: There was no way to distinguish the different T cell subtypes.

On this clonotype: Its antigen is as yet unknown.

The CDR3 consists of 16 residues. In germline, CDR1 is SGHTA, CDR2 FQGNSA. TCRalpha and TCRbeta cDNA was put through two nested PCRs of roughly 15 and 9 cycles. TCRdb reprocessed the 5' RACE reads, with one entry per CDR3 protein and no DNA. This sample's clone table lists fewer than 550,000 distinct CDR3 sequences. The receptor comes from a human donor with ulcerative colitis or Crohn's disease, or a healthy co-twin of an affected twin (not recorded which). The chain links TRBV7-2 to TRBJ1-3. Specimen: blood. The CDR3 region is CASSLAGSYSGNTIYF.